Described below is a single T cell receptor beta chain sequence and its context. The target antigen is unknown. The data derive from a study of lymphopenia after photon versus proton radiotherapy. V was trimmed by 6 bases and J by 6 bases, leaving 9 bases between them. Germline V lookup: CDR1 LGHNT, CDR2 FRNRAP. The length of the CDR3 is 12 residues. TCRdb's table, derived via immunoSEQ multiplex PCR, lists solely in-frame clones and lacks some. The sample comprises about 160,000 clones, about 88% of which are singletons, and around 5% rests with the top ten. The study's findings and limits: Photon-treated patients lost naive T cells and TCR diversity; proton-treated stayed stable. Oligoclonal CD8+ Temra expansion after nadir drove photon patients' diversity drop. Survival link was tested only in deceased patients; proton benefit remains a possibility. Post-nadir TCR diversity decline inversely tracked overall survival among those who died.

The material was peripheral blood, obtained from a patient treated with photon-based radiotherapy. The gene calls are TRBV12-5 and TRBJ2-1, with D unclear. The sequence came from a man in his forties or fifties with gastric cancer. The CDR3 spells CASGYSRNEQFF. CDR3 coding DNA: TGTGCTAGTGGGTATTCTCGCAATGAGCAGTTCTTC.